A single sample gave rise to the 32 T cell receptor beta chains below, sequenced in a study of blood T cell repertoires in COVID-19. This table comes from immunoSEQ multiplex PCR, and its TCRdb copy is limited to in-frame clones, with some not included. Of about 220,000 clones listed, 85% were seen once; the top ten hold over 2.5%. What was sequenced was peripheral blood. The receptors here all came from a middle-aged man who had recovered from COVID-19.

This clone was detected a few times. The V and J genes are TRBV6-5 and TRBJ1-1; D is undetermined. V dropped 6 bases and J dropped 5 bases, with 16 bases sitting between them. Germline CDR1 MNHEY, CDR2 SVGAGI. The CDR3 has 14 amino acids. CDR3 residues: CASRLRAGRTEAFF. CDR3 bases: TGTGCCAGCAGGCTGCGGGCAGGCAGGACTGAAGCTTTCTTT.

This clone showed up just a few times. As DNA, the CDR3 is TGCGCCAGCAGCTTAAGGACAGACTTCTATGGCTACACCTTC. Its translation is CASSLRTDFYGYTF. V and J are TRBV5-1 and TRBJ1-2, with D tentatively TRBD1 (6 bases). The length of the CDR3 is 14 residues. The V end was cut by 2 bases, the J end by 4 bases, with 12 bases between. Germline CDR1 reads SGHRS; CDR2 reads YFSETQ.

J is TRBJ2-1 and V is TRBV5-1; TRBD2 matches at 13 bases. V dropped 3 bases and J dropped 0; count of bases not matched to a gene: 24. The CDR3 length is 24 residues. Germline loops: CDR1 SGHRS, CDR2 YFSETQ. The CDR3 here is CASSSLRRLAGGPGGSSSYNEQFF. The CDR3 nucleotides are TGCGCCAGCAGCTCGCTCCGTCGACTAGCGGGAGGTCCTGGGGGCAGTAGCTCCTACAATGAGCAGTTCTTC.

The sample holds one count of this clone. V gene TRBV28 combines with J gene TRBJ1-6; D is unclear. V was trimmed by 6 bases and J by 7 bases, leaving 7 bases between them. Germline V lookup: CDR1 MDHEN, CDR2 SYDVKM. The length of the CDR3 is 12 residues. The CDR3 sequence is CASRSGNSPLHF. CDR3 DNA sequence: TGTGCCAGCAGATCCGGGAATTCACCCCTCCACTTT. Looking up the rest from reference TRBV28 and TRBJ1-6 gives the full variable domain: DVKVTQSSRYLVKRTGEKVFLECVQDMDHENMFWYRQDPGLGLRLIYFSYDVKMKEKGDIPEGYSVSREKKERFSLILESASTNQTSMYLCASRSGNSPLHFGNGTRLTVT.

The chain carries TRBV25-1 and TRBJ1-2; 7 bases match TRBD1. J was trimmed by 5 bases and V by 4 bases; bases with no gene match: 4. CDR1 MGHDK and CDR2 SYGVNS come from the germline V gene. The CDR3 has 13 amino acids. CDR3 residues: CASSGTGVYGYTF. The CDR3 bases are TGTGCCAGCAGTGGTACAGGGGTTTATGGCTACACCTTC.

This clone is a singleton in its sample. V is TRBV4-1 and J is TRBJ2-3, with D possibly being TRBD1 (5 bases). The germline V gene has CDR1 MGHRA and CDR2 YSYEKL. The V and J ends lost 5 bases and 0 bases respectively, with 21 bases between them. The CDR3 is 18 residues long. For the CDR3, the DNA is TGCGCCAGCAGCGTCAGCGCGACAGCTTTTGCTAGCACAGATACGCAGTATTTT. Translated, it gives CASSVSATAFASTDTQYF.

This clone was seen just once. The chain combines TRBV9 with TRBJ2-2; weak D call: TRBD1 (6 bases). Germline V CDR1 and CDR2: SGDLS, YYNGEE. The CDR3 runs 16 residues. V was clipped by 3 bases and J by 0 bases, with 12 bases between them. The CDR3: CASSGPGHTNTGELFF. The CDR3 nucleotides read TGTGCCAGCAGCGGACCGGGACACACGAACACCGGGGAGCTGTTTTTT.

The genes are TRBV2 and TRBJ2-3, with D perhaps matching TRBD2 (6 bases). CDR3 length: 9 amino acids. Trimming took 11 bases from V and 6 from J, leaving 6 bases between them. Germline V lookup: CDR1 SNHLY, CDR2 FYNNEI. CDR3 sequence: CAGGDTQYF. The CDR3 DNA follows: TGTGCCGGGGGGGATACGCAGTATTTT. The full variable domain, rest sourced from reference TRBV2 and TRBJ2-3, is EPEVTQTPSHQVTQMGQEVILRCVPISNHLYFYWYRQILGQKVEFLVSFYNNEISEKSEIFDDQFSVERPDGSNFTLKIRSTKLEDSAMYFCAGGDTQYFGPGTRLTVL.

The chain links TRBV2 to TRBJ2-4; D unclear. This CDR3 spans 16 amino acids. CDR1 is SNHLY and CDR2 is FYNNEI in the germline V gene. Trimming removed 1 base from V and 0 bases from J, with 10 bases in between. The CDR3 nucleotides read TGTGCCAGCAGTGAAGATTCAAAGCTAGCCAAAAACATTCAGTACTTC. This sequence encodes CASSEDSKLAKNIQYF.

The rearrangement links TRBV28 to TRBJ1-1; possibly TRBD1 for D (5 bases). The CDR3 length is 14 residues. V was cut by 3 bases and J by 5 bases, with 13 bases left in between. Germline CDR1 and CDR2: MDHEN and SYDVKM. The CDR3 coding sequence is TGTGCCAGCAGTTTGTCCGGGAGGGGAACTGAAGCTTTCTTT. Translating it yields CASSLSGRGTEAFF.

This chain uses TRBV12-3 or TRBV12-4 with TRBJ2-5; 9 nucleotides agree with TRBD1. CDR3 length: 13 residues. The V segment lost 5 bases and the J segment 5 bases; nucleotides outside the gene matches: 3. The CDR3 region has the DNA TGTGCCAGCAGTAGGGACAGGGAGGAGACCCAGTACTTC. As protein: CASSRDREETQYF.

This rearrangement joins TRBV6-5 to TRBJ2-5, with 8 bases aligning to TRBD2. Germline CDR1 MNHEY, CDR2 SVGAGI. V trimming: 7 bases; J trimming: 5 bases; junction bases outside the gene matches: 9. CDR3 size: 14 residues. The CDR3 DNA reads TGTGCCAGCATCCAAACGGGGGGGACGGAGACCCAGTACTTC. The encoded protein is CASIQTGGTETQYF.

The chain combines TRBV29-1 with TRBJ2-3, with TRBD2 matching 10 bases. In germline, CDR1 is SQVTM, CDR2 ANQGSEA. With V trimmed by 4 bases and J by 4 bases, 11 bases remained unmatched. CDR3 size: 16 residues. Here the CDR3 reads CSVVGASGSGADTQYF. The CDR3 region has the DNA TGCAGCGTTGTGGGAGCTAGCGGGAGTGGAGCAGATACGCAGTATTTT.

The chain joins TRBV7-7 to TRBJ2-2, with 7 positions matching TRBD2. After removal of 6 bases from V and 1 base from J, the junction contained 8 bases not matched to a gene. The germline gives CDR1 SSHAT, CDR2 FNYEAQ (reference sequence). The CDR3 has 16 residues. DNA of the CDR3: TGTGCCAGCAGTTTAACAGCGGGGCTGAACACCGGGGAGCTGTTTTTT. Translated: CASSLTAGLNTGELFF.

The chain links TRBV10-3 to TRBJ1-1; 11 bases are a match to TRBD1. Germline V gives CDR1 ENHRY, CDR2 SYGVKD. Trimming removed 2 bases from V and 1 base from J; junction bases left unmatched: 6. CDR3 size: 17 residues. The CDR3 loop is CAISEPGQGAANTEAFF. Written as DNA, the CDR3 is TGTGCCATCAGTGAGCCTGGACAGGGGGCGGCGAACACTGAAGCTTTCTTT.

The V and J genes are TRBV7-9 and TRBJ2-2; 14 nucleotides align to TRBD2. CDR1 is SEHNR and CDR2 is FQNEAQ in the germline V gene (reference sequence). The CDR3 totals 17 residues. The J segment lost 4 bases and the V segment lost 5 bases, leaving 6 bases of the junction unmatched. CDR3 coding DNA: TGTGCCAGCAGCACTCCGGGACTAGCGGGAGTCACCGGGGAGCTGTTTTTT. Amino acids: CASSTPGLAGVTGELFF.

V usage is TRBV27 and J usage is TRBJ2-1, with 8 bases fitting TRBD1. Germline V gene sequence: CDR1 MNHEY, CDR2 SMNVEV (reference sequence). This CDR3 has 15 amino acids. The trim removed 0 bases at V and 7 bases at J, leaving 5 bases unmatched. CDR3 in DNA: TGTGCCAGCAGTTTATCCGGGACAGGTTGGAATGAGCAGTTCTTC. Its translation is CASSLSGTGWNEQFF.

This clone has just a few counts. V usage is TRBV18 and J usage is TRBJ2-7; D is possibly TRBD1 (6 bases). The V gene's germline CDR1 is KGHSH and CDR2 LQKENI. V was pared by 2 bases and J by 5 bases, with 13 bases between. The length of the CDR3 is 14 residues. CDR3 loop: CASSPTGPRNEQYF. The CDR3 coding sequence is TGTGCCAGCTCACCAACAGGGCCCCGGAACGAGCAGTACTTC.

This chain links TRBV7-9 with TRBJ2-6, with 11 positions matching TRBD1. The CDR3 is 15 residues long. Germline V gives CDR1 SEHNR, CDR2 FQNEAQ (reference sequence). Unmatched junction bases numbered 5, after V lost 9 bases and J lost 4 bases. CDR3 sequence: CASGQGAYGANVLTF. CDR3 DNA sequence: TGTGCCAGTGGACAGGGGGCGTACGGGGCCAACGTCCTGACTTTC.

The chain carries TRBV4-1 and TRBJ2-7, with no clear D. The CDR3 sequence is 12 residues long. Germline assignment: CDR1 MGHRA and CDR2 YSYEKL. V was clipped by 0 bases and J by 7 bases, with 7 bases between them. CDR3 residues: CASSQDPREQYF. Here the CDR3 DNA reads TGCGCCAGCAGCCAAGATCCACGGGAGCAGTACTTC.

The chain has TRBV5-1 and TRBJ2-1; TRBD2 might be the D (6 bases). Germline V CDR1 and CDR2: SGHRS, YFSETQ. The ends were cut back, 4 bases at V and 7 bases at J, with 18 bases in the middle. The CDR3 is 15 amino acids. The CDR3 nucleotides read TGCGCCAGCAGCCCGGGCCACGGGAGTAGGAATGAGCAGTTCTTC. Translated: CASSPGHGSRNEQFF.

The chain has TRBV10-1 and TRBJ2-2; 11 bases fit TRBD2. J lost 8 bases, V lost 5 bases, and 4 bases had no gene match. The V gene's germline CDR1 is WNHNN and CDR2 SYGVQD (reference sequence). This CDR3 spans 14 amino acids. The CDR3 is CASSSTSGMGELFF. CDR3 in DNA: TGCGCCAGCAGTTCGACTAGCGGGATGGGGGAGCTGTTTTTT.

There are a few counts of this clone. This rearrangement joins TRBV18 to TRBJ1-1; the match to TRBD1 covers 7 bases. The CDR3 runs to 17 residues. Germline trimming cut 4 bases from V and 1 base from J; bases unmatched to any gene: 12. Germline V gene lookup returns CDR1 KGHSH and CDR2 LQKENI. The CDR3 sequence is CASSRVGQALTNTEAFF. The CDR3 DNA reads as TGTGCCAGCTCACGGGTAGGACAGGCGCTAACGAACACTGAAGCTTTCTTT.

The V call is TRBV11-2, the J call TRBJ2-7, with D perhaps matching TRBD1 (6 bases). CDR1 is SGHAT, CDR2 FQNNGV, per germline. The CDR3 extends over 16 amino acids. Trimming left V 2 bases short and J 0 bases short, with 14 bases between. The CDR3 region has the DNA TGTGCCAGCAGCTTATCCGGGACACCGAGCTCCTACGAGCAGTACTTC. Protein sequence: CASSLSGTPSSYEQYF.

J is TRBJ1-1 and V is TRBV7-9; unclear D gene. V shed 5 bases and J shed 8 bases, with 6 bases lying between them. Germline V lookup: CDR1 SEHNR, CDR2 FQNEAQ (reference sequence). This CDR3 has 10 residues. The CDR3 spells CASSGPEAFF. The CDR3 coding sequence is TGTGCCAGCAGCGGCCCAGAAGCTTTCTTT. The variable domain in full, with the rest retrieved from reference TRBV7-9 and TRBJ1-1, is DTGVSQNPRHKITKRGQNVTFRCDPISEHNRLYWYRQTLGQGPEFLTYFQNEAQLEKSRLLSDRFSAERPKGSFSTLEIQRTEQGDSAMYLCASSGPEAFFGQGTRLTVV.

The chain employs TRBV6-5 and TRBJ2-1; 8 nucleotides match TRBD2. CDR3 length: 15 amino acids. V lost 7 bases to trimming and J lost 1 base; unmatched junction nucleotides: 6. The germline CDR1 and CDR2 sequences are MNHEY and SVGAGI. CDR3 amino acids: CASIGLARSYNEQFF. The DNA of the CDR3 is TGTGCCAGCATTGGACTAGCCCGATCCTACAATGAGCAGTTCTTC.

The gene calls are TRBV3-1 (or the pseudogene TRBV3-2) and TRBJ1-3, with a possible D match to TRBD1 (5 bases). V was trimmed by 0 bases and J by 6 bases, leaving 15 bases between them. This CDR3 has 16 residues. Looked up from germline, CDR1 is LGHDT and CDR2 is YNNKEL (reference sequence). The CDR3 sequence is CASSQEGAGLVNTIYF. CDR3 DNA sequence: TGTGCCAGCAGCCAAGAAGGGGCTGGGCTAGTAAACACCATATATTTT.

The chain links TRBV5-4 to TRBJ1-2, with 7 bases that match TRBD1. Germline CDR1 and CDR2: SGHNT and YYREEE (reference sequence). Trimming cost V 0 bases and J 4 bases; bases outside gene matches: 3. The CDR3 length is 14 residues. This CDR3 reads CASSLDRGGYGYTF. The CDR3 region has the DNA TGTGCCAGCAGCTTGGACAGGGGAGGCTATGGCTACACCTTC.

V gene TRBV3-1 (or the pseudogene TRBV3-2) combines with J gene TRBJ1-5; D unclear. The V end was cut by 4 bases, the J end by 10 bases, with 14 bases between. From germline, CDR1 is LGHDT and CDR2 YNNKEL (reference sequence). The CDR3 sequence is 13 residues long. The CDR3 DNA sequence: TGTGCCAGCAGCCCCTTTTCGAGTTTCCCCCAGCATTTT. Encoded protein: CASSPFSSFPQHF.

DNA for the CDR3: TGTGCCTGGAGCCCACTTGCGGACAGGCGTAATGAAAAACTGTTTTTT. Translation gives CAWSPLADRRNEKLFF. The V call is TRBV30, the J call TRBJ1-4; TRBD1 matches 7 bases. Germline trimming cut 3 bases from V and 4 bases from J; bases unmatched to any gene: 11. CDR1 is GTSNPN, CDR2 SVGIG, per germline (reference sequence). The CDR3 contains 16 residues. Filled out from reference TRBV30 and TRBJ1-4, the complete variable domain reads SQTIHQWPATLVQPVGSPLSLECTVEGTSNPNLYWYRQAAGRGLQLLFYSVGIGQISSEVPQNLSASRPQDRQFILSSKKLLLSDSGFYLCAWSPLADRRNEKLFFGSGTQLSVL.

This clone was seen only a few times. The chain has TRBV19 and TRBJ2-2; TRBD1 matches at 9 bases. Trimming took 6 bases from V and 6 from J; bases not matched to a gene: 11. This CDR3 is built from 16 residues. Germline values: CDR1 LNHDA, CDR2 SQIVND (reference sequence). In nucleotides, the CDR3 is TGTGCCAGTAGCCCCGGGACAGGGTTGGGGTCCGGGGAGCTGTTTTTT. Translating gives CASSPGTGLGSGELFF.

The chain has TRBV6-6 and TRBJ1-1; tentatively, D is TRBD1 (5 bases). The CDR3 contains 14 residues. In germline, CDR1 is MNHNY, CDR2 SVGAGI (reference sequence). The V gene lost 2 bases and the J gene lost 6 bases, with 13 bases spanning the gap. Here the CDR3 reads CASSYGGVSAEAFF. The CDR3 DNA is TGTGCCAGCAGTTACGGAGGGGTATCCGCTGAAGCTTTCTTT.